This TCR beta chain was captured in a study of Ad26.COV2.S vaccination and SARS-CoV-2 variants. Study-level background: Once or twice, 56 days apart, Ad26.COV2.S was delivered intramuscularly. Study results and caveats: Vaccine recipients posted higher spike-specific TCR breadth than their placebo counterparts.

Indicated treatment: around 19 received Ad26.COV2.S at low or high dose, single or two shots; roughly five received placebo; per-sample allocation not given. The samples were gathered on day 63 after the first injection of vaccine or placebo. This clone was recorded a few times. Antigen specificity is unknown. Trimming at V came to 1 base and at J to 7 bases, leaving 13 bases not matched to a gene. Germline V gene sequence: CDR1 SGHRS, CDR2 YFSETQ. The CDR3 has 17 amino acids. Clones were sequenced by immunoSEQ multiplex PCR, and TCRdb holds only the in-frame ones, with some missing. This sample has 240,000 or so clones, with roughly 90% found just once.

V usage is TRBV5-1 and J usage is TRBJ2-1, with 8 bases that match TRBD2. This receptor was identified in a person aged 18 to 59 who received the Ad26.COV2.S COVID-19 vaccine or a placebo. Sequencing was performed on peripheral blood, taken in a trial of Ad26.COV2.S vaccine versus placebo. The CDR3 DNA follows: TGCGCCAGCAGCTTGTCTAGGGCGGGGGGCCTGTTGAATGAGCAGTTCTTC. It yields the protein CASSLSRAGGLLNEQFF.